Listed here is a single T cell receptor (beta chain). The antigen is unknown. This entry is derived from a study of cytomegalovirus exposure and HLA in healthy donors. Study at large: Genotyping showed approximately 81% of over 350 donors falling in the Caucasian-associated ancestry cluster.

Both 60 Vbeta primers and 13 Jbeta primers went into the PCR. Method: immunoSEQ multiplex PCR; TCRdb's copy keeps in-frame clones and lacks some. The repertoire holds roughly 140,000 clones, with nearly 80% as singletons. Looked up from germline, CDR1 is SGHAT and CDR2 is FQDESV (reference sequence). This CDR3 has 15 residues. V lost 6 bases and J lost 0, with 9 bases in between. Whole-study findings and limits: The study recorded about 150 TCR beta chains that were cytomegalovirus-associated. About 87% or about 30% of the time was how often most TCR beta V segments were productive, according to an earlier analysis.

The TCR was taken from a woman aged 30 to 39 in good health and CMV-seronegative. V usage is TRBV11-1 and J usage is TRBJ2-6, with a weak D call TRBD2 (5 bases). Sequenced input: PBMCs. The CDR3 loop reads CASRVGNSGANVLTF. CDR3 sequence (DNA): TGTGCCAGCAGGGTCGGGAACTCTGGGGCCAACGTCCTGACTTTC.